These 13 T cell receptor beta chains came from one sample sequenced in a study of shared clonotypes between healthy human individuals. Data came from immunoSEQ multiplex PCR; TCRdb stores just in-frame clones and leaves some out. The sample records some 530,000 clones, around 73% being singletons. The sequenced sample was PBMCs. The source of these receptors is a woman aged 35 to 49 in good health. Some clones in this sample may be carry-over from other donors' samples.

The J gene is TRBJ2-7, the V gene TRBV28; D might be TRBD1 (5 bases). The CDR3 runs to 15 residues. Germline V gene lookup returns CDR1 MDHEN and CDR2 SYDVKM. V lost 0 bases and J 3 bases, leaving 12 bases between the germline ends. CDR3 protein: CASSLWTREVYEQYF. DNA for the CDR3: TGTGCCAGCAGTTTATGGACCAGGGAAGTCTACGAGCAGTACTTC.

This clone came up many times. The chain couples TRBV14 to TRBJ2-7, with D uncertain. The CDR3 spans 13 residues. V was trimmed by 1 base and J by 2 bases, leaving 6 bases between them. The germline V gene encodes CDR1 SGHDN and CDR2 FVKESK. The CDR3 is CASSQGRAYEQYF. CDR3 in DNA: TGTGCCAGCAGCCAAGGACGGGCCTACGAGCAGTACTTC.

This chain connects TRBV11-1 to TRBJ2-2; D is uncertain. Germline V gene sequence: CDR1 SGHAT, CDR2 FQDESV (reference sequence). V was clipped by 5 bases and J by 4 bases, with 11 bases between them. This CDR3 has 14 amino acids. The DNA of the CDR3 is TGTGCCAGCAGCAGAAGGAGCTTCACCGGGGAGCTGTTTTTT. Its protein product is CASSRRSFTGELFF.

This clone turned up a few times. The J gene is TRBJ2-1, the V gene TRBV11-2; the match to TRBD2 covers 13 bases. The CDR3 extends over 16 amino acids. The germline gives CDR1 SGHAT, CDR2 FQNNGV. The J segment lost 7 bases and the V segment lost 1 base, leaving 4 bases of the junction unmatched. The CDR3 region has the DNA TGTGCCAGCAGCTTAGTCGGGACTAGCGGGAAGAATGAGCAGTTCTTC. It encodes CASSLVGTSGKNEQFF.

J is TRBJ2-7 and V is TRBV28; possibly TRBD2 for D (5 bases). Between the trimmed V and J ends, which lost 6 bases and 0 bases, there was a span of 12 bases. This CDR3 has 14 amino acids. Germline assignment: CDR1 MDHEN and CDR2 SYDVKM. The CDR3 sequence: CASSPRARSYEQYF. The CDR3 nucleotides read TGTGCCAGCAGCCCGAGGGCGCGCTCCTACGAGCAGTACTTC. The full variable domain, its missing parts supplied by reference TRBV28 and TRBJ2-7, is DVKVTQSSRYLVKRTGEKVFLECVQDMDHENMFWYRQDPGLGLRLIYFSYDVKMKEKGDIPEGYSVSREKKERFSLILESASTNQTSMYLCASSPRARSYEQYFGPGTRLTVT.

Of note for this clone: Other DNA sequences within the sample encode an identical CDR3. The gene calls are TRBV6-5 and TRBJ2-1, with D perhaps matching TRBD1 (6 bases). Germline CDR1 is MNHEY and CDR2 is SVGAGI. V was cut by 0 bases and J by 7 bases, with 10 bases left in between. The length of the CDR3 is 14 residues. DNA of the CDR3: TGTGCCAGCAGTTACTCGGGACAAGGGAATGAGCAGTTCTTC. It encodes CASSYSGQGNEQFF.

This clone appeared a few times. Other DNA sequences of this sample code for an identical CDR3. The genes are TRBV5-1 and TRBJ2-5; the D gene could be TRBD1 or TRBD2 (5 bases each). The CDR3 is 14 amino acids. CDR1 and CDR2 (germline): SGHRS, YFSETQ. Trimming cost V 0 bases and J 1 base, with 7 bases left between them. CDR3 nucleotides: TGCGCCAGCAGCTTGGGGGGGTTCCAAGAGACCCAGTACTTC. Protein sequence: CASSLGGFQETQYF.

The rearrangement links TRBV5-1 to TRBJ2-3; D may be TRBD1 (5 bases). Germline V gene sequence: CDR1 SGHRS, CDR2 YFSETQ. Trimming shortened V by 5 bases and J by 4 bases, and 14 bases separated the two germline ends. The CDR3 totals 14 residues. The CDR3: CASSRQGVADTQYF. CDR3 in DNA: TGCGCCAGCAGTAGGCAAGGGGTCGCAGATACGCAGTATTTT.

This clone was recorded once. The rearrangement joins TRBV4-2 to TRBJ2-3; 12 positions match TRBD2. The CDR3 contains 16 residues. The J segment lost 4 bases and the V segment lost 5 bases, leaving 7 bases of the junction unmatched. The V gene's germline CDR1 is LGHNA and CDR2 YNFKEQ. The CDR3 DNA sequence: TGTGCCAGCAGCTTGGCGCTAGCGGGAGGGGCAGATACGCAGTATTTT. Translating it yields CASSLALAGGADTQYF.

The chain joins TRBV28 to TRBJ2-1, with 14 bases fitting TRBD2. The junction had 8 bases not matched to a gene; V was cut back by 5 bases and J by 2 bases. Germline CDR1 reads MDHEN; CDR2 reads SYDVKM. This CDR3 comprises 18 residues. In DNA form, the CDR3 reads TGTGCCAGCAGTGGGGGACTAGCGGGAGAAATGGCCTACAATGAGCAGTTCTTC. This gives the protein CASSGGLAGEMAYNEQFF.

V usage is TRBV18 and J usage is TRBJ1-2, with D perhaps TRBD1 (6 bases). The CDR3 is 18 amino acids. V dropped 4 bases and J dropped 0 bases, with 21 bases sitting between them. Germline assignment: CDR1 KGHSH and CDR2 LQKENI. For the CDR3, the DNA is TGTGCCAGCTCACTCTCCCTGGGTACGTCAGGGGCTAACTATGGCTACACCTTC. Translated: CASSLSLGTSGANYGYTF.

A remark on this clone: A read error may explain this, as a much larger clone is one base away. CDR3 nucleotides: TGTGCCAGCAGTAGAAGCCCCCCTGGAAACACCATATATTTT. This codes for CASSRSPPGNTIYF. The chain uses TRBV6-5 and TRBJ1-3; D is unclear. Germline CDR1 and CDR2: MNHEY and SVGAGI. V shed 5 bases and J shed 2 bases, with 10 bases lying between them. The CDR3 contains 14 residues.

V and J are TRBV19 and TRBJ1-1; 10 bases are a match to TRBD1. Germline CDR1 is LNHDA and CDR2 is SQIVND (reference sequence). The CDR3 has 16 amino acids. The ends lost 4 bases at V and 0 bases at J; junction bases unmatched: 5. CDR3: CASSTSTGGLNTEAFF. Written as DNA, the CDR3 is TGTGCCAGTAGTACTTCGACAGGGGGCCTGAACACTGAAGCTTTCTTT.